This T cell receptor beta chain originates from a study of T cells expressing NK-cell markers. Study information: Sorted CD3+CD56+NKG2C+, CD3+CD56+NKG2C- and CD3+CD56-NKG2C+ T cells provided the TCR beta repertoires. Sequenced donors, eight in total, included seven who were HCMV-seropositive and one who was seronegative.

TCRdb reprocessed the 5' RACE reads and stores each CDR3 protein as one record, lacking DNA. Its table lists roughly 430,000 distinct CDR3 sequences. In the case of this clonotype: Its antigen is still unknown.

The CDR3 length is 14 residues. Germline V lookup: CDR1 SEHNR, CDR2 FQNEAQ (reference sequence). Points from the study as a whole: The study found these clonotypes also leading the CD3+CD56-NKG2C+ fraction in a handful of donors. Six of the donors carried dominant NKG2C+ clonotypes that took up about 1.0-7.5% of their CD8+ T cells.

The receptor comes from a woman aged 18 to 69 in good health. This rearrangement joins TRBV7-9 to TRBJ2-1; TCRdb selects TRBD1, and the lack of DNA leaves this call unchecked. Material: blood T cells: a sorted CD56 or NKG2C T cell subset, CD4+ or CD8+ T cells, or bulk PBMC T cells (not recorded which). The CDR3 protein is CASSSEGSRGEQFF.